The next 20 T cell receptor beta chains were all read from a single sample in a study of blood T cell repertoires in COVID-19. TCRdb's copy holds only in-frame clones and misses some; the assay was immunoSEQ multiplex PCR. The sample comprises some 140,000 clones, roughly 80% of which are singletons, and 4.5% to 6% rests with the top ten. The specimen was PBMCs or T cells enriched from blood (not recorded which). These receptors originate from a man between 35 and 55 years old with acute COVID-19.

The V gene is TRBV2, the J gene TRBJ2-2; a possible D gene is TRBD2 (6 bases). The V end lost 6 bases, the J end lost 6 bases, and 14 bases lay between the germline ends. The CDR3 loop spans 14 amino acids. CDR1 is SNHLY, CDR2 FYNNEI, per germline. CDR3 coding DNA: TGTGCCAGCAGGGATGGACGGGGGTCCGGGGAGCTGTTTTTT. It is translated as CASRDGRGSGELFF. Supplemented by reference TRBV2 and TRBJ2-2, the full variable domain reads EPEVTQTPSHQVTQMGQEVILRCVPISNHLYFYWYRQILGQKVEFLVSFYNNEISEKSEIFDDQFSVERPDGSNFTLKIRSTKLEDSAMYFCASRDGRGSGELFFGEGSRLTVL.

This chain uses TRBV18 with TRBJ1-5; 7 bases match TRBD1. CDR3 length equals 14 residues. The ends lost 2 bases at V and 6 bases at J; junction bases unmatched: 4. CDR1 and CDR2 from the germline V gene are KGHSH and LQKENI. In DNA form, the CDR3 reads TGTGCCAGCTCACCATCAGGGGGAAGTCAGCCCCAGCATTTT. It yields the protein CASSPSGGSQPQHF.

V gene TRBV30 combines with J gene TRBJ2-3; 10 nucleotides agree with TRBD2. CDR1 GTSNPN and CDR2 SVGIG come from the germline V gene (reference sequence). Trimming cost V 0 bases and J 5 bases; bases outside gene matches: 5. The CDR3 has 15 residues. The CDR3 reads CAWSVASGGGDTQYF. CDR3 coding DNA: TGTGCCTGGAGTGTAGCTAGCGGGGGTGGAGATACGCAGTATTTT.

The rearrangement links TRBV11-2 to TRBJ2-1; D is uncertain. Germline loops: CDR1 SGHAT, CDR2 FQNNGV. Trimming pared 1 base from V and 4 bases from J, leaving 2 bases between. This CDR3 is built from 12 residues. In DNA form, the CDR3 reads TGTGCCAGCAGCTTAGTATACAATGAGCAGTTCTTC. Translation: CASSLVYNEQFF.

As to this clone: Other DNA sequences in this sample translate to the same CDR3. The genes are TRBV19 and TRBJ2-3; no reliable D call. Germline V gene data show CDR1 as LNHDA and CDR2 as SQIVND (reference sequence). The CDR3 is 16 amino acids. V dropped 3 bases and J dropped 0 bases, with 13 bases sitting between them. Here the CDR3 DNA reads TGTGCCAGTAGTATCCGTTCAGGAACTAGCACAGATACGCAGTATTTT. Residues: CASSIRSGTSTDTQYF.

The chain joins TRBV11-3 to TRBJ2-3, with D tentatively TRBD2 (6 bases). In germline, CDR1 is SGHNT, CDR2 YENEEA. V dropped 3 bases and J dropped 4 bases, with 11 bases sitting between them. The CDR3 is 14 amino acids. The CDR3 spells CASSFGGAADTQYF. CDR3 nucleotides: TGTGCCAGCAGCTTTGGAGGGGCCGCAGATACGCAGTATTTT.

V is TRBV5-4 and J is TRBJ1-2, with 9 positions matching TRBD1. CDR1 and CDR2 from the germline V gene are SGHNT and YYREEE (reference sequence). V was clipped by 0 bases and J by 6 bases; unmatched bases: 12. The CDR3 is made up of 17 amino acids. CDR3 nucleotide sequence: TGTGCCAGCAGCTTGGTTGGGACAGGGCTATACCAGGATGGCTACACCTTC. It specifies CASSLVGTGLYQDGYTF.

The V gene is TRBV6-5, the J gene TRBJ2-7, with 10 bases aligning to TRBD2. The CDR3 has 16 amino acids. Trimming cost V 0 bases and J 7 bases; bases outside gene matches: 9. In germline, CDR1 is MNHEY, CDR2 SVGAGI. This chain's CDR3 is CASSYSTSGGAGEQYF. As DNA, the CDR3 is TGTGCCAGCAGTTACTCTACAAGCGGGGGGGCAGGGGAGCAGTACTTC.

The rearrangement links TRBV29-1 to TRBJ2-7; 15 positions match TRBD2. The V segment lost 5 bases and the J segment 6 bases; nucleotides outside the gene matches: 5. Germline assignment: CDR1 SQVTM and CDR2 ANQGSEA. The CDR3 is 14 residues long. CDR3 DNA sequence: TGCAGCGTTCGGACTAGCGGGAGGGCCGGCGAGCAGTACTTC. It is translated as CSVRTSGRAGEQYF.

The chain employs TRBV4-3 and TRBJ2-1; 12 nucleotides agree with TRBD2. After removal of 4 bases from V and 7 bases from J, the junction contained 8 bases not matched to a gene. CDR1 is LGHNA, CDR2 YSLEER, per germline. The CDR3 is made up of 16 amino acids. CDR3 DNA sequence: TGCGCCAGCAGCCTTGGACTAGCGGGACTCGAAAATGAGCAGTTCTTC. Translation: CASSLGLAGLENEQFF.

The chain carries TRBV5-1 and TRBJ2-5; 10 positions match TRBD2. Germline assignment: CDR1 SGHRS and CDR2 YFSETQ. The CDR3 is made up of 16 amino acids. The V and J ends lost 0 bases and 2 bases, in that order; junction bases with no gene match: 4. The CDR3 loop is CASSLGLAGPQETQYF. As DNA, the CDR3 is TGCGCCAGCAGCTTGGGACTAGCGGGCCCTCAAGAGACCCAGTACTTC.

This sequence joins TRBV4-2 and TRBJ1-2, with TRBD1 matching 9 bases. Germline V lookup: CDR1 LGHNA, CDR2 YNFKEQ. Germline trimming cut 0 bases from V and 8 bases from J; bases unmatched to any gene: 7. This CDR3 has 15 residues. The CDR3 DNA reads TGTGCCAGCAGCCAAGAGGGGGACAGGGCGCGCGGCTACACCTTC. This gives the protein CASSQEGDRARGYTF.

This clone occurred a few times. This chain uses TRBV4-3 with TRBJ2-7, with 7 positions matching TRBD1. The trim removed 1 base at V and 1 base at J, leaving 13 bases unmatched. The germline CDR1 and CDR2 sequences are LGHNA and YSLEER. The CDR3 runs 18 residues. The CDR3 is CASSQVVRGGRVSYEQYF. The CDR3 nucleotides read TGCGCCAGCAGCCAAGTTGTCCGAGGGGGCAGGGTGTCCTACGAGCAGTACTTC.

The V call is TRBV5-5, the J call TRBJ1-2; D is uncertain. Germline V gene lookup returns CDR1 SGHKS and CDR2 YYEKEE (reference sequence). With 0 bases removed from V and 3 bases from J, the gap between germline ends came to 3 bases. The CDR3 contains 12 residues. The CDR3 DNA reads TGTGCCAGCAGCTTGGGGCACTATGGCTACACCTTC. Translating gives CASSLGHYGYTF.

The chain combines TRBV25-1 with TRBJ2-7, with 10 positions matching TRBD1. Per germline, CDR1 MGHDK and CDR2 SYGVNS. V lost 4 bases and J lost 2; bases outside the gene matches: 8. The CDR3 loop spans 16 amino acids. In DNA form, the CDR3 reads TGTGCCAGCAGTGGCCTTCCGGGACAGGGGCCCTACGAGCAGTACTTC. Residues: CASSGLPGQGPYEQYF.

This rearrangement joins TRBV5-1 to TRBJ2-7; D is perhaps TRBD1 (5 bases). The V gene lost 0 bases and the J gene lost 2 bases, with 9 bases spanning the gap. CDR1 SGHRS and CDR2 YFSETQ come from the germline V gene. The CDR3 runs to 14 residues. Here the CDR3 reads CASSLGAGTYEQYF. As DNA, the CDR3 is TGCGCCAGCAGCTTGGGGGCAGGGACCTACGAGCAGTACTTC.

The CDR3 region is CASGLAGTGGIFEAFF. For the CDR3, the DNA is TGTGCTAGTGGTTTGGCCGGGACAGGGGGGATTTTTGAAGCTTTCTTT. This chain connects TRBV12-5 to TRBJ1-1; 11 bases fit TRBD1. After removal of 1 base from V and 7 bases from J, the junction contained 8 bases not matched to a gene. This CDR3 spans 16 amino acids. Germline CDR1 LGHNT, CDR2 FRNRAP. The whole variable domain, filled in from reference TRBV12-5 and TRBJ1-1, reads DARVTQTPRHKVTEMGQEVTMRCQPILGHNTVFWYRQTMMQGLELLAYFRNRAPLDDSGMPKDRFSAEMPDATLATLKIQPSEPRDSAVYFCASGLAGTGGIFEAFFGQGTRLTVV.

The CDR3: CASSSLGRGEAFF. The DNA for the CDR3 is TGTGCCAGCAGTTCGCTCGGGCGGGGTGAAGCTTTCTTT. The chain recombines TRBV6-5 with TRBJ1-1; D remains unclear. The V and J ends lost 4 bases and 7 bases respectively, with 13 bases between them. From germline, CDR1 is MNHEY and CDR2 SVGAGI. This CDR3 comprises 13 residues.

The CDR3 DNA sequence: TGTGCCAGTAGTATACCCTTTCGGACTGGGATGAACACTGAAGCTTTCTTT. Encoded protein: CASSIPFRTGMNTEAFF. This sequence joins TRBV19 and TRBJ1-1; D uncertain. The CDR3 is 17 amino acids. Looked up from germline, CDR1 is LNHDA and CDR2 is SQIVND (reference sequence). The germline V and J ends were trimmed by 2 bases and 0 bases, with 16 bases remaining between them.

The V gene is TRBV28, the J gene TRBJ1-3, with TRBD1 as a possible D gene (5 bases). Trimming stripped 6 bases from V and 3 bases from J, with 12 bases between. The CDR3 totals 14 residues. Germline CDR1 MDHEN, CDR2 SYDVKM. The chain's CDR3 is CASRPQGGGNTIYF. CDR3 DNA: TGTGCCAGCAGACCTCAGGGAGGTGGAAACACCATATATTTT.